This entry lists 23 T cell receptor beta chains sequenced from one sample in a study of shared clonotypes between healthy human individuals. The protocol was immunoSEQ multiplex PCR, while the TCRdb copy is restricted to in-frame clones and leaves out a portion. The table lists around 2.5 million clones, approximately 94% of them singletons. Source material: naive CD4+ T cells from PBMCs. Subset given: CD45RA+ positively selected. The receptors shown here come from a man aged 18 to 29 in good health. Some clones in this sample may be carry-over from other donors' samples.

The rearrangement joins TRBV7-8 to TRBJ1-3, with 8 bases fitting TRBD1. The CDR3 length is 18 residues. J gave up 0 bases and V 2 bases, and 9 bases lay outside the gene matches. Germline V CDR1 and CDR2: SGHVS, FQNEAQ. The chain's CDR3 is CASSLKWDRTNSGNTIYF. CDR3 nucleotide sequence: TGTGCCAGCAGCTTAAAATGGGACAGGACAAACTCTGGAAACACCATATATTTT.

The V call is TRBV5-1, the J call TRBJ1-2; no definite D call. CDR3 length: 13 amino acids. The ends were cut back, 0 bases at V and 5 bases at J, with 8 bases in the middle. Germline V gives CDR1 SGHRS, CDR2 YFSETQ. The CDR3 DNA is TGCGCCAGCAGCTTGGGGTCTGCTTATGGCTACACCTTC. Translating gives CASSLGSAYGYTF.

This chain joins TRBV5-1 and TRBJ2-5, with 9 positions matching TRBD2. The CDR3 runs 16 residues. The V gene end was trimmed by 2 bases and the J gene end by 2 bases; junction bases not matched to a gene: 7. In germline, CDR1 is SGHRS, CDR2 YFSETQ. As DNA, the CDR3 is TGCGCCAGCAGCTTCGGGCTAGCGGGACGACAAGAGACCCAGTACTTC. Its translation: CASSFGLAGRQETQYF.

This clone showed up just once. This chain uses TRBV6-6 with TRBJ1-1; D ambiguous. V gave up 2 bases and J gave up 0 bases, with 7 bases separating them. CDR1 and CDR2 (germline): MNHNY, SVGAGI (reference sequence). This CDR3 region has 14 residues. The CDR3 coding sequence is TGTGCCAGCAGTTACGACGGACTGAACACTGAAGCTTTCTTT. Its protein product is CASSYDGLNTEAFF.

This clone was seen just once. This sequence joins TRBV30 and TRBJ2-5; D not resolved. Between the trimmed V and J ends, which lost 0 bases and 5 bases, there was a span of 10 bases. Germline CDR1 is GTSNPN and CDR2 is SVGIG (reference sequence). The CDR3 sequence is 13 residues long. The CDR3 bases are TGTGCCTGGAGTGTACGGCTAGTGGAGACCCAGTACTTC. This sequence encodes CAWSVRLVETQYF.

This chain links TRBV11-2 with TRBJ2-7; maybe TRBD2 (5 bases). Trimming took off 4 bases at V and 2 bases at J, with 18 bases between the two ends. Germline CDR1 and CDR2: SGHAT and FQNNGV. The CDR3 loop spans 16 amino acids. The CDR3 sequence: CASSSFYPGNTYEQYF. The DNA for the CDR3 is TGTGCCAGCAGCTCCTTTTACCCGGGGAATACCTACGAGCAGTACTTC.

The rearrangement joins TRBV9 to TRBJ2-3; D is tentatively TRBD1 or TRBD2 (5 bases each). The germline CDR1 and CDR2 sequences are SGDLS and YYNGEE. The CDR3 runs 14 residues. Trimming shortened V by 1 base and J by 4 bases, and 10 bases separated the two germline ends. The CDR3 here is CASSVWGSADTQYF. CDR3 bases: TGTGCCAGCAGCGTATGGGGGAGCGCAGATACGCAGTATTTT.

J is TRBJ2-5 and V is TRBV9; maybe TRBD1 (5 bases). V lost 4 bases and J 5 bases, leaving 21 bases between the germline ends. Germline values: CDR1 SGDLS, CDR2 YYNGEE. This CDR3 has 16 amino acids. The CDR3 reads CASSPDGHLAGETQYF. The CDR3 region has the DNA TGTGCCAGCAGCCCGGACGGACATCTTGCCGGGGAGACCCAGTACTTC.

The chain has TRBV19 and TRBJ2-7, with D possibly being TRBD2 (5 bases). V lost 8 bases and J lost 0, with 14 bases in between. The CDR3 has 14 residues. Germline CDR1 is LNHDA and CDR2 is SQIVND (reference sequence). CDR3 residues: CASSSGRSSYEQYF. The CDR3 DNA sequence: TGTGCCAGTTCCAGCGGAAGGAGCTCCTACGAGCAGTACTTC.

V and J are TRBV7-3 and TRBJ2-1; 11 positions match TRBD2. J lost 7 bases, V lost 0 bases, and 2 bases had no gene match. This CDR3 contains 15 residues. The germline V gene has CDR1 SGHTA and CDR2 FQGTGA. In nucleotides, the CDR3 is TGTGCCAGCAGCTTAACAAGGACTAGCGGGAATGAGCAGTTCTTC. It yields the protein CASSLTRTSGNEQFF.

This sequence joins TRBV2 and TRBJ2-5; no clear D gene. Germline assignment: CDR1 SNHLY and CDR2 FYNNEI. The V gene lost 4 bases and the J gene lost 4 bases, with 10 bases spanning the gap. The CDR3 covers 13 residues. The CDR3 bases are TGTGCCAGCAGTGCCAACCGAGGAGAGACCCAGTACTTC. Its translation: CASSANRGETQYF. Full variable domain (missing parts from reference TRBV2 and TRBJ2-5): EPEVTQTPSHQVTQMGQEVILRCVPISNHLYFYWYRQILGQKVEFLVSFYNNEISEKSEIFDDQFSVERPDGSNFTLKIRSTKLEDSAMYFCASSANRGETQYFGPGTRLLVL.

This chain's CDR3 is CASSLPWGTGRNTIYF. CDR3 bases: TGTGCCAGCAGCCTTCCCTGGGGGACAGGGAGAAACACCATATATTTT. The chain recombines TRBV7-6 with TRBJ1-3; 9 bases agree with TRBD1. V lost 5 bases and J lost 5; bases outside the gene matches: 10. Germline V gene data show CDR1 as SGHVS and CDR2 as FNYEAQ. The CDR3 consists of 16 residues.

This sequence joins TRBV13 and TRBJ1-3; no reliable D call. Germline CDR1 is PRHDT and CDR2 is FYEKMQ (reference sequence). Trimming removed 5 bases at V and 0 bases at J, with 8 bases between. This CDR3 spans 14 amino acids. The CDR3 nucleotides read TGTGCCAGCAGCACCCCAGGCTCTGGAAACACCATATATTTT. It codes for CASSTPGSGNTIYF.

The rearrangement joins TRBV5-1 to TRBJ2-1, with a weak D call TRBD2 (7 bases). Trimming pared 4 bases from V and 8 bases from J, leaving 22 bases between. CDR1 is SGHRS, CDR2 YFSETQ, per germline. The CDR3 totals 16 residues. CDR3 in amino acids: CASSPEAGAYLDEQFF. CDR3 nucleotide sequence: TGCGCCAGCAGCCCCGAGGCGGGGGCCTATTTAGATGAGCAGTTCTTC.

V is TRBV6-5 and J is TRBJ2-2; tentative D call: TRBD2 (5 bases). The CDR3 consists of 16 residues. Trimming removed 2 bases at V and 6 bases at J, with 16 bases between. Germline lookup yields CDR1 MNHEY and CDR2 SVGAGI. The CDR3 DNA is TGTGCCAGCAGTTACGGGTCCGGGGATCCCCCCGGGGAGCTGTTTTTT. It translates to CASSYGSGDPPGELFF.

The chain employs TRBV29-1 and TRBJ1-3, with TRBD1 matching over 8 bases. CDR1 and CDR2 from the germline V gene are SQVTM and ANQGSEA. This CDR3 is 12 amino acids long. V was clipped by 5 bases and J by 7 bases; unmatched bases: 4. The CDR3 DNA sequence: TGCAGCGTTTCTCAGGGGGCGAACACCATATATTTT. The encoded protein is CSVSQGANTIYF.

To note about this clone: At the DNA level, this CDR3 is encoded by other sequences in the same sample as well. This sequence joins TRBV6-5 and TRBJ2-7; TRBD1 agrees at 10 bases. The length of the CDR3 is 14 residues. Germline V gene data show CDR1 as MNHEY and CDR2 as SVGAGI. V shed 6 bases, J shed 4 bases, and the junction held 6 bases outside the gene matches. The CDR3 reads CASSPDRGRYEQYF. For the CDR3, the DNA is TGTGCCAGCAGCCCCGACAGGGGGCGATACGAGCAGTACTTC.

V is TRBV28 and J is TRBJ2-7, with 9 bases identical to TRBD2. The CDR3 extends over 16 amino acids. The trim removed 7 bases at V and 3 bases at J, leaving 13 bases unmatched. Germline values: CDR1 MDHEN, CDR2 SYDVKM. The CDR3 nucleotides read TGTGCCAGCATCCCGGCGGGAGCTAGCGGGAACTACGAGCAGTACTTC. Residues: CASIPAGASGNYEQYF. Filled out from reference TRBV28 and TRBJ2-7, the complete variable domain reads DVKVTQSSRYLVKRTGEKVFLECVQDMDHENMFWYRQDPGLGLRLIYFSYDVKMKEKGDIPEGYSVSREKKERFSLILESASTNQTSMYLCASIPAGASGNYEQYFGPGTRLTVT.

The gene calls are TRBV11-2 and TRBJ2-2; 7 bases agree with TRBD2. V lost 4 bases, J lost 6 bases, and 11 bases stayed unmatched. From germline, CDR1 is SGHAT and CDR2 FQNNGV. This CDR3 comprises 16 residues. CDR3 sequence reads: CASSSPVGGLPGELFF. The CDR3 nucleotides read TGTGCCAGCAGCTCTCCAGTGGGAGGGTTACCCGGGGAGCTGTTTTTT. Complete variable domain (other parts from reference TRBV11-2 and TRBJ2-2): EAGVAQSPRYKIIEKRQSVAFWCNPISGHATLYWYQQILGQGPKLLIQFQNNGVVDDSQLPKDRFSAERLKGVDSTLKIQPAKLEDSAVYLCASSSPVGGLPGELFFGEGSRLTVL.

The V call is TRBV7-2, the J call TRBJ2-6; 10 bases map to TRBD1. J gave up 1 base and V 5 bases, and 11 bases lay outside the gene matches. CDR3 length equals 19 residues. CDR1 is SGHTA, CDR2 FQGNSA, per germline. The CDR3 DNA sequence: TGTGCCAGCAGCCCGCAAACCCGGGACAGGGGTTCTGGGGCCAACGTCCTGACTTTC. Residues: CASSPQTRDRGSGANVLTF. Drawing the rest from reference TRBV7-2 and TRBJ2-6, the complete variable domain is GAGVSQSPSNKVTEKGKDVELRCDPISGHTALYWYRQSLGQGLEFLIYFQGNSAPDKSGLPSDRFSAERTGGSVSTLTIQRTQQEDSAVYLCASSPQTRDRGSGANVLTFGAGSRLTVL.

The CDR3 nucleotides are TGTGCCAGCAGTTTATACAGGGGACATGCCAAAAACATTCAGTACTTC. Its protein product is CASSLYRGHAKNIQYF. V gene TRBV28 combines with J gene TRBJ2-4, with 7 positions matching TRBD1. This CDR3 has 16 amino acids. The V gene's germline CDR1 is MDHEN and CDR2 SYDVKM. Trimming at V came to 1 base and at J to 1 base, leaving 4 bases not matched to a gene.

The V and J genes are TRBV2 and TRBJ2-1, with 7 bases lining up with TRBD2. Trimming cost V 0 bases and J 0 bases; bases outside gene matches: 2. This CDR3 has 16 residues. Germline CDR1 is SNHLY and CDR2 is FYNNEI. Here the CDR3 reads CASSEARGISYNEQFF. For the CDR3, the DNA is TGTGCCAGCAGTGAAGCGCGGGGGATCTCCTACAATGAGCAGTTCTTC. The whole variable domain, filled in from reference TRBV2 and TRBJ2-1, reads EPEVTQTPSHQVTQMGQEVILRCVPISNHLYFYWYRQILGQKVEFLVSFYNNEISEKSEIFDDQFSVERPDGSNFTLKIRSTKLEDSAMYFCASSEARGISYNEQFFGPGTRLTVL.

The chain couples TRBV27 to TRBJ2-5; D assignment may be TRBD1 or TRBD2 (6 bases each). CDR1 MNHEY and CDR2 SMNVEV come from the germline V gene (reference sequence). Trimming removed 3 bases at V and 5 bases at J, with 19 bases between. The CDR3 is 16 residues long. The DNA of the CDR3 is TGTGCCAGCAGTTTGACCCTACAGGGTCGGGGGGAGACCCAGTACTTC. Its translation: CASSLTLQGRGETQYF.